This T cell receptor (beta chain) stems from a study of early T cells in non-severe SARS-CoV-2 infection. General study findings and limits: The VDJdb matching leaned toward anti-spike CD8 responses and overlooked private and CD4 specificities.

Ten or more counts support this clonotype. Its antigen is not identified. Individual cDNA molecules were tagged with unique molecular identifiers, the study reported. TCRdb ran MiXCR on the 5' RACE reads and lists one entry per CDR3 protein. The repertoire consists of around 63,000 distinct CDR3 sequences, with approximately 6% occurring once and the leading ten covering more than 3%. V lost 6 bases and J 6 bases, leaving 20 bases between the germline ends. CDR3 length equals 16 residues. Germline-derived CDR1 and CDR2 are MNHEY and SMNVEV (reference sequence). The V call is TRBV27, the J call TRBJ1-4, with D hard to call. The source was whole blood, collected at baseline. This TCR was sampled from an adult who was a healthcare worker with PCR-confirmed SARS-CoV-2 infection or an uninfected control (not recorded which). For the CDR3, the DNA is TGTGCCAGCAGCAGTGGCGCCGGGCCTCTTTATGAAAAACTGTTTTTT. Protein sequence: CASSSGAGPLYEKLFF.